This T cell receptor beta chain comes out of a study of shared clonotypes between healthy human individuals. Using immunoSEQ multiplex PCR, the repertoire was profiled, and TCRdb retains in-frame clones only, with some absent. Among roughly 570,000 clones listed, 95% to 98% were seen once. CD45RO-negative, CCR7-positively selected cells formed the naive CD8 fraction, excluding terminally differentiated effector memory CD45RA+ cells. This CDR3 has 18 amino acids. Per the germline V gene, CDR1 is SGHRS and CDR2 is YFSETQ. The ends lost 4 bases at V and 4 bases at J; junction bases unmatched: 19. The sequencing input was naive CD8+ T cells sorted from blood. The clonotype was recovered from a man aged 30-40 years in good health. The chain couples TRBV5-1 to TRBJ1-2; 7 bases fit TRBD1. The CDR3 reads CASSPLSRQGGLGYGYTF. DNA of the CDR3: TGCGCCAGCAGCCCGCTCTCCCGACAGGGAGGGTTAGGCTATGGCTACACCTTC.